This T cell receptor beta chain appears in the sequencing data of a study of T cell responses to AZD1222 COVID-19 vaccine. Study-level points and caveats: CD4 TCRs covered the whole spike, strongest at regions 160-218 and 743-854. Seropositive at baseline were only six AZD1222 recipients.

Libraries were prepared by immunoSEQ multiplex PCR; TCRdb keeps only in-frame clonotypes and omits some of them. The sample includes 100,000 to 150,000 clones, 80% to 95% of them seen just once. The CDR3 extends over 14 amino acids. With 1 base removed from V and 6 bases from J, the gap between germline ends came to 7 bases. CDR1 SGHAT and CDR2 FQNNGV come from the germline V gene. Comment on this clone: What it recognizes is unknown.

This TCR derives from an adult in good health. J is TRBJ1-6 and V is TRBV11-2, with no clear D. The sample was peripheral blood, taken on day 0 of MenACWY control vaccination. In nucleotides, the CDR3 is TGTGCCAGCAGCTTAGGGGCAGGTAATTCACCCCTCCACTTT. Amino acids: CASSLGAGNSPLHF. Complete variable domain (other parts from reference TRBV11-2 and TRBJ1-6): EAGVAQSPRYKIIEKRQSVAFWCNPISGHATLYWYQQILGQGPKLLIQFQNNGVVDDSQLPKDRFSAERLKGVDSTLKIQPAKLEDSAVYLCASSLGAGNSPLHFGNGTRLTVT.